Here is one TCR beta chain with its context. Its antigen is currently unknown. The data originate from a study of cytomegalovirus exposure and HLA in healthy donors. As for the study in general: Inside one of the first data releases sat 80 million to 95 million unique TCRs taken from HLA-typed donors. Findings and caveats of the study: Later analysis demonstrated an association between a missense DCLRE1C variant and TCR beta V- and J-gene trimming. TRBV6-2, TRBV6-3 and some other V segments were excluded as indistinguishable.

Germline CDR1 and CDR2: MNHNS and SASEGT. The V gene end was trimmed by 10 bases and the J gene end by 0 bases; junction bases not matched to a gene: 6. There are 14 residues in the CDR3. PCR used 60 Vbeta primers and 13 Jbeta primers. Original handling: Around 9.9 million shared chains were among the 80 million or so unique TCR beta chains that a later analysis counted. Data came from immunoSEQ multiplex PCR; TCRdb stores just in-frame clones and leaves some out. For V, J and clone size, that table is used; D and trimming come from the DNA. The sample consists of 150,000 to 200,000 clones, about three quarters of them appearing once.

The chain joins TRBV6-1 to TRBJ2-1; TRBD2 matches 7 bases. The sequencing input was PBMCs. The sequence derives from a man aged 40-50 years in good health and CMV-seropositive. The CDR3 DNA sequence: TGTGCCACTTATAGCGGGCTCTCCTACAATGAGCAGTTCTTC. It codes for CATYSGLSYNEQFF.